This T cell receptor (beta chain) appears in the sequencing data of a study of blood T cell repertoires in COVID-19. Sequencing used immunoSEQ multiplex PCR; TCRdb keeps in-frame clones, though not all of them. The sample yields tens of thousands of clones, under 80% seen once. Germline V gene lookup returns CDR1 SGHRS and CDR2 YFSETQ. V lost 0 bases, J lost 8 bases, and 9 bases lay in between. This CDR3 contains 12 residues. The specimen was peripheral blood. The chain couples TRBV5-1 to TRBJ2-7; TRBD1 is a possible D gene (6 bases). This receptor was obtained from a man between 65 and 85 years old with COVID-19, enrolled during active disease. CDR3: CASSLAQGQQYF. The CDR3 DNA reads TGCGCCAGCAGCTTGGCACAGGGACAGCAGTACTTC.